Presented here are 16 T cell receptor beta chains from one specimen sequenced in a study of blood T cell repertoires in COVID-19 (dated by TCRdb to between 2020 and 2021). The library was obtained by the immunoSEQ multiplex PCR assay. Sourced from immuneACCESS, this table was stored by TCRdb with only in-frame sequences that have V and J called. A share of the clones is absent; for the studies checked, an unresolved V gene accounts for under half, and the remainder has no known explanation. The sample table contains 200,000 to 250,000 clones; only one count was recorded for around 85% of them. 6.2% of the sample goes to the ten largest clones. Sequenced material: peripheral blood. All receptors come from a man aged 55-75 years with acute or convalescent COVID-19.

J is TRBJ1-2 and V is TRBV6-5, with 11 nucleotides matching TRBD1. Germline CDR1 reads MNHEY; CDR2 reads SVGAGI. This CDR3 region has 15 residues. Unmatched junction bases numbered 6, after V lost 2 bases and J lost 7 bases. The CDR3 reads CASSYVGDRGGGYTF. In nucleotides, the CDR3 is TGTGCCAGCAGTTACGTCGGGGACAGGGGGGGTGGCTACACCTTC.

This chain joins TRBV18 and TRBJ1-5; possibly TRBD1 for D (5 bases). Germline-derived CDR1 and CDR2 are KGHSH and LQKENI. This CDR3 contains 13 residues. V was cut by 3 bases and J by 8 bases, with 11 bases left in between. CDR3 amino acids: CASSPAGQEPQHF. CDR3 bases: TGTGCCAGCTCACCCGCAGGGCAGGAGCCCCAGCATTTT.

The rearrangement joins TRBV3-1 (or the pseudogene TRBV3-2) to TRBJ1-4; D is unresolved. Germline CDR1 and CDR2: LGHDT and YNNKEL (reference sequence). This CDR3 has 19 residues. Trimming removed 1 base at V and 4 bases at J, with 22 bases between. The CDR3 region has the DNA TGTGCCAGCAGCCAAGCGCCAAAAGGTGTAGGAGCTGATAATGAAAAACTGTTTTTT. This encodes CASSQAPKGVGADNEKLFF.

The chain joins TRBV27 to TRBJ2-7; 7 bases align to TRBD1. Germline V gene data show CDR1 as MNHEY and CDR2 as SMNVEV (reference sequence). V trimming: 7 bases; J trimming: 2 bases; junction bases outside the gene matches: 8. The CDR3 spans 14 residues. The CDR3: CASTLRTGPYEQYF. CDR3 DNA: TGTGCCAGCACGTTGCGGACAGGCCCCTACGAGCAGTACTTC.

The CDR3 reads CASSPRDRWGENTEAFF. The CDR3 DNA is TGTGCCAGCAGCCCTCGGGACAGGTGGGGGGAGAACACTGAAGCTTTCTTT. V gene TRBV3-1 (or the pseudogene TRBV3-2) combines with J gene TRBJ1-1; 8 nucleotides align to TRBD1. In germline, CDR1 is LGHDT, CDR2 YNNKEL (reference sequence). Unmatched junction bases numbered 11, after V lost 4 bases and J lost 1 base. CDR3 size: 17 residues.

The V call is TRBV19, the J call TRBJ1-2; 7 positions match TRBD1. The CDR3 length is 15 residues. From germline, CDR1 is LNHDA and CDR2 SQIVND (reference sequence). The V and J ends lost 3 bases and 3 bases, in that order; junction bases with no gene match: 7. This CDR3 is CASSILDRRDYGYTF. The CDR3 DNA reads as TGTGCCAGTAGTATCCTGGACAGGCGGGACTATGGCTACACCTTC.

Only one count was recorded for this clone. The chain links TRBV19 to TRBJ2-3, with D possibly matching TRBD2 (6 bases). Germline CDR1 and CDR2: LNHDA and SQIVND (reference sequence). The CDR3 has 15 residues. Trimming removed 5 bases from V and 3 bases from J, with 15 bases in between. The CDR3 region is CASSQPGLGTDTQYF. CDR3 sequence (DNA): TGTGCCAGTAGTCAGCCGGGACTCGGGACAGATACGCAGTATTTT. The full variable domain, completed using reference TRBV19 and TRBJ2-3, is DGGITQSPKYLFRKEGQNVTLSCEQNLNHDAMYWYRQDPGQGLRLIYYSQIVNDFQKGDIAEGYSVSREKKESFPLTVTSAQKNPTAFYLCASSQPGLGTDTQYFGPGTRLTVL.

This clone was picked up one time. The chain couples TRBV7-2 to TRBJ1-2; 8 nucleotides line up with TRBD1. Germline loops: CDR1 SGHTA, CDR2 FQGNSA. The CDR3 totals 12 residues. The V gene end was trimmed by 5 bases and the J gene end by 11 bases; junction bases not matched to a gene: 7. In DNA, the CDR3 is TGTGCCAGCAGCGGTGCCAGGGGGCGGTACACCTTC. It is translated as CASSGARGRYTF.

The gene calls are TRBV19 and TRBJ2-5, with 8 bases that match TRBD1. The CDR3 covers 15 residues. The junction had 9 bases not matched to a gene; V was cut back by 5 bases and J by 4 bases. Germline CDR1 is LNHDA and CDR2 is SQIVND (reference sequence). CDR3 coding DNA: TGTGCCAGTAGTCAAGGACAGGGCGGTGGAGAGACCCAGTACTTC. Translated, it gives CASSQGQGGGETQYF. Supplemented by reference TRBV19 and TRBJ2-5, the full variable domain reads DGGITQSPKYLFRKEGQNVTLSCEQNLNHDAMYWYRQDPGQGLRLIYYSQIVNDFQKGDIAEGYSVSREKKESFPLTVTSAQKNPTAFYLCASSQGQGGGETQYFGPGTRLLVL.

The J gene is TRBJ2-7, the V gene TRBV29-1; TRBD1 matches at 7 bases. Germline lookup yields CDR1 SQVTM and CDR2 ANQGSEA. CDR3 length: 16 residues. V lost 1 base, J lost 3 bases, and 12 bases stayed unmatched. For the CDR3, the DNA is TGCAGCGTTGAAGCAACGGGGACAGATCAAGTCTACGAGCAGTACTTC. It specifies CSVEATGTDQVYEQYF.

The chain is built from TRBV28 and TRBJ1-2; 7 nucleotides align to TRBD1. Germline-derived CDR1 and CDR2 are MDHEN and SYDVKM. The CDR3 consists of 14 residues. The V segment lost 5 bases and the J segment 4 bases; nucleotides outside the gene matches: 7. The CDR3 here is CASSPPGQLYGYTF. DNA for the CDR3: TGTGCCAGCAGTCCACCGGGACAGCTCTATGGCTACACCTTC.

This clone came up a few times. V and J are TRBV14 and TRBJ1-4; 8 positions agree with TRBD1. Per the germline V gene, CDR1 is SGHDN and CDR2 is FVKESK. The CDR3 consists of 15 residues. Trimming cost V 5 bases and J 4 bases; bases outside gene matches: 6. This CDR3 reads CASSTVTGDNEKLFF. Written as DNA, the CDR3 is TGTGCCAGCAGCACCGTGACAGGGGATAATGAAAAACTGTTTTTT.

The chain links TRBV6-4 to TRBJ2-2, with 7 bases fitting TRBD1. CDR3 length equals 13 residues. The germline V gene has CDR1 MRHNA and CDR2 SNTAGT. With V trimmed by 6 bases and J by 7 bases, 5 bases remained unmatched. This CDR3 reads CASSMTGLGELFF. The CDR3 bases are TGTGCCAGCAGCATGACAGGGCTCGGGGAGCTGTTTTTT.

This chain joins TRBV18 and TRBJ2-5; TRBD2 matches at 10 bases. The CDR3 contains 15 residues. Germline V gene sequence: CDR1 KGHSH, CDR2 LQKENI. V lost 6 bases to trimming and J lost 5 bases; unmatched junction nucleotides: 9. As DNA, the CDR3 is TGTGCCAGCTCCCCTAGCGGGAGTCGCTCCGAGACCCAGTACTTC. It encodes CASSPSGSRSETQYF.

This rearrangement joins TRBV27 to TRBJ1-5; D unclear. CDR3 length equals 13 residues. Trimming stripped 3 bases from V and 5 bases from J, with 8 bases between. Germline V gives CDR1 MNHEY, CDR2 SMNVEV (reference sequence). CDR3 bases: TGTGCCAGCAGTTTCCGTGAGGATCAGCCCCAGCATTTT. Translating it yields CASSFREDQPQHF.

In DNA form, the CDR3 reads TGTGCCAGCAGCGTAGATGGACACTCCACCGGGGAGCTGTTTTTT. Amino acid sequence: CASSVDGHSTGELFF. The chain has TRBV9 and TRBJ2-2; D may be TRBD1 (5 bases). The CDR3 covers 15 residues. Per the germline V gene, CDR1 is SGDLS and CDR2 is YYNGEE. V was trimmed by 0 bases and J by 4 bases, leaving 10 bases between them.